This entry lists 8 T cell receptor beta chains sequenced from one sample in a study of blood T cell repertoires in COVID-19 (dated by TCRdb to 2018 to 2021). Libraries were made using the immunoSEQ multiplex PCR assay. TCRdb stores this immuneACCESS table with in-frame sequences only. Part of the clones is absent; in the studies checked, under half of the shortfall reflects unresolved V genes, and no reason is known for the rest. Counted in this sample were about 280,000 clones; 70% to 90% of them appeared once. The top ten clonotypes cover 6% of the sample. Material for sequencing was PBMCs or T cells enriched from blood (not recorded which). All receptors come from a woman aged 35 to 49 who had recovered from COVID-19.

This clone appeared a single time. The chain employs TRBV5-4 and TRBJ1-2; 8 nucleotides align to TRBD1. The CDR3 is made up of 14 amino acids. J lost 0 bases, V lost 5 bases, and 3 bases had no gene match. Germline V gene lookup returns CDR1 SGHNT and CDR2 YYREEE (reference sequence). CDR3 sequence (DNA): TGTGCCAGCAGGACAGGGGTGGCTAACTATGGCTACACCTTC. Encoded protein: CASRTGVANYGYTF.

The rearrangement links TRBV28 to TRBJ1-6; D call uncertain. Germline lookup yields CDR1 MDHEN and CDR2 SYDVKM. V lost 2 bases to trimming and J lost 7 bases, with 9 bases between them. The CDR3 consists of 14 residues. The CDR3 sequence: CASSLITLNSPLHF. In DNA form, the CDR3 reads TGTGCCAGCAGTTTAATCACTTTGAATTCACCCCTCCACTTT. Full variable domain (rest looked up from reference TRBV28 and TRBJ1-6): DVKVTQSSRYLVKRTGEKVFLECVQDMDHENMFWYRQDPGLGLRLIYFSYDVKMKEKGDIPEGYSVSREKKERFSLILESASTNQTSMYLCASSLITLNSPLHFGNGTRLTVT.

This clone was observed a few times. CDR3 DNA sequence: TGCGCCAGCAGCTTGAACTTCGACTATGGCTACACCTTC. It codes for CASSLNFDYGYTF. The rearrangement uses TRBV5-1 and TRBJ1-2; D uncertain. The CDR3 consists of 13 residues. Between the trimmed V and J ends, which lost 1 base and 3 bases, there was a span of 7 bases. The germline V gene encodes CDR1 SGHRS and CDR2 YFSETQ.

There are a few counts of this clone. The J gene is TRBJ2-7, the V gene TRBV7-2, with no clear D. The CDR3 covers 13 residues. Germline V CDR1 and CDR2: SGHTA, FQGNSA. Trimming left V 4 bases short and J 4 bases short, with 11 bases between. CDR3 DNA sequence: TGTGCCAGCAGCTCCACATCCTTGTACGAGCAGTACTTC. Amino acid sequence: CASSSTSLYEQYF.

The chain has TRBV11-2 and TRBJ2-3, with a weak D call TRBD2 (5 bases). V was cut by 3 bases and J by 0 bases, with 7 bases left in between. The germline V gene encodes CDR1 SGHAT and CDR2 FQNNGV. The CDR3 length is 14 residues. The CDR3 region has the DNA TGTGCCAGCAGCTTTCGACTAAGCACAGATACGCAGTATTTT. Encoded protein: CASSFRLSTDTQYF.

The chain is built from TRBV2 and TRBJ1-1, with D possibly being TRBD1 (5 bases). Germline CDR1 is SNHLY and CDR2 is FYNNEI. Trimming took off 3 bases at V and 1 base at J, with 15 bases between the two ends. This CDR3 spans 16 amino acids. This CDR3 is CASSDAQGETNTEAFF. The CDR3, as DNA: TGTGCCAGCAGTGATGCGCAGGGCGAGACGAACACTGAAGCTTTCTTT.

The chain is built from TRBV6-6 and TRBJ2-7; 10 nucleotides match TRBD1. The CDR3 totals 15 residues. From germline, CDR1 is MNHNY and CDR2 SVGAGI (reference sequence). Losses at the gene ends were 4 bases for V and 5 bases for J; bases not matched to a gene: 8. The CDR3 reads CASSSKDRGLDEQYF. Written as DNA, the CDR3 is TGTGCCAGCAGTTCAAAAGACAGGGGGCTGGACGAGCAGTACTTC.

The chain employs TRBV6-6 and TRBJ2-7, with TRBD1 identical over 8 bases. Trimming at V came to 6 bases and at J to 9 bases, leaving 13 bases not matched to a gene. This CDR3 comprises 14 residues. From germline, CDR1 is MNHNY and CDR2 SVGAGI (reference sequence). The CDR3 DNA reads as TGTGCCAGCAGCTTTGGGACAGGACTACGAGGGCAGTACTTC. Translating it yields CASSFGTGLRGQYF.